This TCR beta chain stems from a study of beta chain features in type 1 diabetes. Germline V gene data show CDR1 as SGDLS and CDR2 as YYNGEE. Trimming removed 0 bases from V and 0 bases from J; junction bases left unmatched: 2. The CDR3 totals 15 residues. This clone was counted between two and nine times. Its antigen is not identified. Study outcomes and limitations: Shorter TCRB CDR3s, moderately but significantly so, were found in Type 1 diabetes patients in all four CD4+ subsets. Possibly, sequencing cDNA over-represented cells that had high TCR expression levels.

Expressed TCRB transcripts got sequenced, as all isolated RNA was reverse transcribed. Naive, central memory and regulatory T cell samples averaged about 3.5 million reads. TCRdb keeps only in-frame clones here, not all; method: immunoSEQ multiplex PCR. The sample lists around 360,000 clones, around 13% occurring once. Sequencing input: naive CD4+ T cells from blood. V is TRBV9 and J is TRBJ2-7; 8 bases agree with TRBD2. This receptor was obtained from a woman younger than 35 with type 1 diabetes. The DNA of the CDR3 is TGTGCCAGCAGCGTAGACAGCGGGAGCTCCTACGAGCAGTACTTC. It codes for CASSVDSGSSYEQYF.